These 9 T cell receptor beta chains share one sample of origin, sequenced in a study of blood T cell repertoires in COVID-19. Produced via immunoSEQ multiplex PCR; TCRdb's table is partial and in-frame only. Here the sample spans roughly 290,000 clones, 70% to 90% being singletons. Sequencing was performed on peripheral blood. These receptors all stem from a human donor with COVID-19, enrolled during active disease. The donor label of this sample is uncertain.

The chain is built from TRBV28 and TRBJ1-2, with a tentative D call TRBD1 (5 bases). Germline V gene sequence: CDR1 MDHEN, CDR2 SYDVKM. This CDR3 spans 13 amino acids. Trimming stripped 6 bases from V and 5 bases from J, with 13 bases between. Here the CDR3 reads CASREAGGYGYTF. The CDR3 DNA sequence: TGTGCCAGCAGGGAGGCGGGGGGATATGGCTACACCTTC.

This chain connects TRBV3-1 (or the pseudogene TRBV3-2) to TRBJ2-5; D might be TRBD1 (6 bases). Germline assignment: CDR1 LGHDT and CDR2 YNNKEL (reference sequence). This CDR3 spans 16 amino acids. The V end lost 1 base, the J end lost 7 bases, and 19 bases lay between the germline ends. The CDR3 here is CASSQGTQGSWGTQYF. CDR3 nucleotide sequence: TGTGCCAGCAGCCAAGGCACACAGGGCTCCTGGGGGACCCAGTACTTC.

This chain links TRBV28 with TRBJ1-5; D perhaps matches TRBD1 (6 bases). The CDR3 consists of 14 residues. CDR1 is MDHEN and CDR2 is SYDVKM in the germline V gene. Trimming shortened V by 6 bases and J by 7 bases, and 16 bases separated the two germline ends. The CDR3 is CASSQPGEVQPQHF. The CDR3 DNA reads as TGTGCCAGCAGCCAACCAGGGGAAGTACAGCCCCAGCATTTT.

CDR3 residues: CSAWSYGYTF. The CDR3 bases are TGCAGTGCATGGAGCTATGGCTACACCTTC. The genes are TRBV20-1 and TRBJ1-2; no reliable D call. The CDR3 runs to 10 residues. V dropped 6 bases and J dropped 4 bases, with 6 bases sitting between them. Germline V gene sequence: CDR1 DFQATT, CDR2 SNEGSKA (reference sequence).

This chain connects TRBV6-1 to TRBJ2-7; TRBD2 might be the D (6 bases). Trimming stripped 2 bases from V and 6 bases from J, with 14 bases between. The CDR3 totals 14 residues. In germline, CDR1 is MNHNS, CDR2 SASEGT. In DNA form, the CDR3 reads TGTGCCAGCAGTGAACGGGACTTACACCCCGAGCAGTACTTC. Translation gives CASSERDLHPEQYF.

The gene calls are TRBV5-1 and TRBJ2-2, with 12 bases fitting TRBD2. V was clipped by 6 bases and J by 6 bases; unmatched bases: 6. Per the germline V gene, CDR1 is SGHRS and CDR2 is YFSETQ. The length of the CDR3 is 15 residues. The CDR3 nucleotides are TGCGCCAGCACCCTGACTAGCGGGAGTCCCGGGGAGCTGTTTTTT. Translation gives CASTLTSGSPGELFF.

The J gene is TRBJ1-5, the V gene TRBV7-3, with 8 bases aligning to TRBD1. The germline V gene has CDR1 SGHTA and CDR2 FQGTGA. The CDR3 length is 15 residues. V lost 4 bases and J lost 2; bases outside the gene matches: 4. The CDR3 region is CASSSGQACNQPQHF. The CDR3 DNA sequence: TGTGCCAGCAGCTCGGGACAGGCGTGCAATCAGCCCCAGCATTTT.

Note on this clone: This CDR3 is also generated by other DNA sequences in the sample. The rearrangement links TRBV19 to TRBJ1-2; no reliable D call. The CDR3 consists of 13 residues. Germline values: CDR1 LNHDA, CDR2 SQIVND (reference sequence). The ends were cut back, 1 base at V and 1 base at J, with 4 bases in the middle. The CDR3 DNA reads as TGTGCCAGTAGTATAGGAGTTAACTATGGCTACACCTTC. Its protein product is CASSIGVNYGYTF.

This chain uses TRBV19 with TRBJ1-5, with 10 positions matching TRBD1. CDR1 is LNHDA and CDR2 is SQIVND in the germline V gene (reference sequence). The CDR3 loop spans 14 amino acids. With V trimmed by 1 base and J by 7 bases, 1 base remained unmatched. CDR3 sequence (DNA): TGTGCCAGTAGTATAGGGACAGGGGGACAGCCCCAGCATTTT. Its translation: CASSIGTGGQPQHF.